Each of the 11 T cell receptor beta chains below was sequenced from the same sample in a study of blood T cell repertoires in COVID-19. This table comes from immunoSEQ multiplex PCR, and its TCRdb copy is limited to in-frame clones, with some not included. Among roughly 33,000 clones listed, over 90% were seen once. The sample was peripheral blood. The receptor set was obtained from a human donor in a cohort sampled during active COVID-19.

The chain links TRBV6-2 or TRBV6-3 to TRBJ2-3, with a tentative D call TRBD2 (6 bases). CDR1 is MNHEY, CDR2 SVGEGT, per germline. Trimming shortened V by 1 base and J by 2 bases, and 10 bases separated the two germline ends. CDR3 length: 15 residues. CDR3 bases: TGTGCCAGCAGTTACTTAGGGACTCCCACAGATACGCAGTATTTT. It encodes CASSYLGTPTDTQYF.

This chain connects TRBV7-2 to TRBJ2-7, with a tentative D call TRBD2 (5 bases). The CDR3 runs to 14 residues. CDR1 is SGHTA, CDR2 FQGNSA, per germline. The V gene lost 5 bases and the J gene lost 5 bases, with 16 bases spanning the gap. The CDR3 here is CASSPYGLVNEQYF. The CDR3 DNA reads as TGTGCCAGCAGCCCCTATGGACTCGTCAACGAGCAGTACTTC.

V is TRBV30 and J is TRBJ1-1; possible D gene TRBD1, 6 bases. V was pared by 0 bases and J by 7 bases, with 15 bases between. The CDR3 runs 14 residues. Germline values: CDR1 GTSNPN, CDR2 SVGIG (reference sequence). CDR3 sequence: CAWSVHIGGNEAFF. CDR3 bases: TGTGCCTGGAGTGTACATATAGGGGGAAATGAAGCTTTCTTT.

The chain is built from TRBV5-1 and TRBJ2-7, with D possibly being TRBD1 (6 bases). V lost 1 base, J lost 6 bases, and 11 bases lay in between. This CDR3 is 13 amino acids long. Per the germline V gene, CDR1 is SGHRS and CDR2 is YFSETQ. CDR3: CASSLIARGEQYF. CDR3 DNA sequence: TGCGCCAGCAGCTTGATCGCCAGGGGCGAGCAGTACTTC.

Comment on this clone: The same CDR3 also results from other DNA sequences found in this sample. The chain couples TRBV27 to TRBJ2-2; maybe TRBD1 (6 bases). This CDR3 spans 15 amino acids. CDR1 and CDR2 from the germline V gene are MNHEY and SMNVEV (reference sequence). The ends were cut back, 6 bases at V and 4 bases at J, with 15 bases in the middle. The CDR3 loop reads CASRRWDTPTGELFF. The DNA for the CDR3 is TGTGCCAGCAGACGTTGGGACACTCCCACCGGGGAGCTGTTTTTT.

The rearrangement uses TRBV4-2 and TRBJ2-1; 7 nucleotides align to TRBD2. The CDR3 is made up of 13 amino acids. Per the germline V gene, CDR1 is LGHNA and CDR2 is YNFKEQ. The junction had 1 base not matched to a gene; V was cut back by 3 bases and J by 5 bases. The CDR3 bases are TGTGCCAGCAGCCATGGGACTAACAATGAGCAGTTCTTC. Protein sequence: CASSHGTNNEQFF.

The chain joins TRBV7-2 to TRBJ2-2, with TRBD1 as a possible D gene (5 bases). The CDR3 totals 17 residues. Trimming took off 0 bases at V and 9 bases at J, with 20 bases between the two ends. CDR1 SGHTA and CDR2 FQGNSA come from the germline V gene. The CDR3 nucleotides are TGTGCCAGCAGCTTAGCGGTAGCAGGGCTTAAGTCGAGGGAGCTGTTTTTT. The encoded protein is CASSLAVAGLKSRELFF.

The chain couples TRBV12-2 to TRBJ2-3; TRBD1 is taken as the D call from the table, unchecked against the DNA. TRBV12-2 corresponds to a pseudogene. CDR3 size: 15 residues. The CDR3 spells CASRLATGGTDTQYF. The DNA for the CDR3 is TGTGCAAGTCGCTTAGCGACAGGGGGCACAGATACGCAGTATTTT.

V is TRBV4-3 and J is TRBJ1-5; 7 nucleotides line up with TRBD1. CDR1 and CDR2 from the germline V gene are LGHNA and YSLEER. V lost 8 bases to trimming and J lost 4 bases; unmatched junction nucleotides: 5. The CDR3 contains 13 residues. The CDR3 bases are TGCGCCAGCGGGACAGCACTAAATCAGCCCCAGCATTTT. The encoded protein is CASGTALNQPQHF.

The chain combines TRBV28 with TRBJ1-1; D ambiguous. The V gene lost 5 bases and the J gene lost 1 base, with 2 bases spanning the gap. Germline lookup yields CDR1 MDHEN and CDR2 SYDVKM. The CDR3 totals 11 residues. Written as DNA, the CDR3 is TGTGCCAGCAGTCAGAACACTGAAGCTTTCTTT. Its translation: CASSQNTEAFF.

The rearrangement joins TRBV18 to TRBJ2-1, with D possibly matching TRBD2 (5 bases). The CDR3 runs 14 residues. CDR1 and CDR2 (germline): KGHSH, LQKENI. Trimming cost V 6 bases and J 6 bases, with 15 bases left between them. CDR3 loop: CASSQDLSGNEQFF. CDR3 sequence (DNA): TGTGCCAGCTCCCAAGACCTAAGCGGCAATGAGCAGTTCTTC. Supplemented by reference TRBV18 and TRBJ2-1, the full variable domain reads NAGVMQNPRHLVRRRGQEARLRCSPMKGHSHVYWYRQLPEEGLKFMVYLQKENIIDESGMPKERFSAEFPKEGPSILRIQQVVRGDSAAYFCASSQDLSGNEQFFGPGTRLTVL.